The entry that follows covers one T cell receptor beta chain sequence. The antigen remains unidentified. This sample stems from a study of OX40 agonist ivuxolimab in advanced cancers. Study background: At 75% to 90% male, the cohort had a mean age of approximately 64 years, ranging from 23 to 79. Three individuals attained partial responses, comprising one hepatocellular carcinoma case and two cutaneous melanoma cases. Study-level points and caveats: At doses 0.1 to 3.0 mg/kg, CD4+ and CD8+ clones expanded.

Sequencing was performed with immunoSEQ multiplex PCR; in TCRdb, only in-frame clones are kept and a portion is missing. The sample carries 76,000 or so clones, 80% to 90% recorded once. The CDR3 covers 15 residues. Samples were taken at baseline and on day 1 of cycles 4 and 7. The specimen was CD4+ or CD8+ T cells sorted from blood, collected in a trial of the OX40 agonist ivuxolimab. This chain joins TRBV12-2 and TRBJ1-2. TRBV12-2 is shown as a pseudogene. This TCR was sampled from an adult with an advanced solid tumor such as melanoma, head and neck, liver or kidney cancer. The CDR3 region has the DNA TGTGCAAGTCGCTTAGAGCGGGTTCTACGCTATGGCTACACCTTC. Its protein is CASRLERVLRYGYTF.